A single sample is the source of the 4 T cell receptor beta chains below, sequenced in a study of PD-1 blockade in classical Hodgkin lymphoma. As for time point: cycle 4 day 1 (C4D1), after more than five weeks of nivolumab. Each and every patient relapsed after autologous stem cell transplantation, and patients got differing brentuximab vedotin exposure. Sequencing used immunoSEQ multiplex PCR; TCRdb keeps in-frame clones, though not all of them. The sample yields more than 90,000 clones, just under 80% seen once. The source was peripheral blood mononuclear cells (PBMCs), collected before the fourth cycle of nivolumab. Receptors were obtained from a human donor with classical Hodgkin lymphoma.

The chain recombines TRBV5-4 with TRBJ2-7, with D possibly matching TRBD2 (5 bases). The ends were cut back, 1 base at V and 2 bases at J, with 10 bases in the middle. The CDR3 extends over 14 amino acids. Germline V gives CDR1 SGHNT, CDR2 YYREEE (reference sequence). DNA for the CDR3: TGTGCCAGCAGCTTGATCGGGGATACCTACGAGCAGTACTTC. It specifies CASSLIGDTYEQYF.

This sequence joins TRBV10-3 and TRBJ2-3; possible D gene TRBD1, 7 bases. The CDR3 has 14 residues. Trimming took 7 bases from V and 0 from J, leaving 11 bases between them. The germline CDR1 and CDR2 sequences are ENHRY and SYGVKD. The CDR3 sequence is CAINRGLSTDTQYF. The CDR3 coding sequence is TGTGCCATCAACAGGGGACTGAGCACAGATACGCAGTATTTT.

The J gene is TRBJ1-6, the V gene TRBV2; D unclear. Germline CDR1 reads SNHLY; CDR2 reads FYNNEI. The CDR3 is 15 residues long. Trimming cost V 4 bases and J 7 bases, with 14 bases left between them. As DNA, the CDR3 is TGTGCCAGCAGTGTGAGACTCAAGTCCAATTCACCCCTCCACTTT. This gives the protein CASSVRLKSNSPLHF.

The J gene is TRBJ2-7, the V gene TRBV5-1; D is uncertain. Germline CDR1 and CDR2: SGHRS and YFSETQ. The V end was cut by 6 bases, the J end by 0 bases, with 13 bases between. This CDR3 has 14 residues. CDR3 DNA: TGCGCCAGCACCCAGACGGAGAGCTCCTACGAGCAGTACTTC. Its protein product is CASTQTESSYEQYF.